This entry lists 5 T cell receptor beta chains sequenced from one sample in a study of shared clonotypes between healthy human individuals. The method was immunoSEQ multiplex PCR; TCRdb's version includes in-frame clones alone and lacks a portion of them. The sample holds around 2.1 million clones, more than 85% seen once. CD45RO-negative, CCR7-positively selected cells formed the naive CD8 fraction, excluding terminally differentiated effector memory CD45RA+ cells. The sequencing input was naive CD8+ T cells from PBMCs. The receptors shown here come from a man aged 18 to 29 in good health. Some clones in this sample may be carry-over from other donors' samples.

The chain is built from TRBV13 and TRBJ2-1; a weak D match, TRBD1 (6 bases). The V gene's germline CDR1 is PRHDT and CDR2 FYEKMQ (reference sequence). The CDR3 covers 15 residues. With 1 base removed from V and 5 bases from J, the gap between germline ends came to 12 bases. The chain's CDR3 is CASSLDGTFDNEQFF. The CDR3 DNA is TGTGCCAGCAGCTTAGACGGGACATTCGACAATGAGCAGTTCTTC.

V and J are TRBV7-6 and TRBJ2-2; D is unresolved. This CDR3 region has 14 residues. Germline CDR1 is SGHVS and CDR2 is FNYEAQ. Trimming stripped 3 bases from V and 1 base from J, with 6 bases between. CDR3 in amino acids: CASSLRGNTGELFF. For the CDR3, the DNA is TGTGCCAGCAGCTTGAGAGGGAACACCGGGGAGCTGTTTTTT.

Of note for this clone: Other DNA sequences of this sample code for an identical CDR3. The V gene is TRBV7-3, the J gene TRBJ2-1; tentative D call: TRBD2 (5 bases). Trimming took off 1 base at V and 0 bases at J, with 7 bases between the two ends. The CDR3 is made up of 15 amino acids. Germline lookup yields CDR1 SGHTA and CDR2 FQGTGA. The CDR3 protein is CASSLSGGSYNEQFF. CDR3 coding DNA: TGTGCCAGCAGCTTAAGCGGAGGCTCCTACAATGAGCAGTTCTTC. Together with reference TRBV7-3 and TRBJ2-1, the CDR3 gives the full variable domain: GAGVSQTPSNKVTEKGKYVELRCDPISGHTALYWYRQSLGQGPEFLIYFQGTGAADDSGLPNDRFFAVRPEGSVSTLKIQRTERGDSAVYLCASSLSGGSYNEQFFGPGTRLTVL.

V usage is TRBV6-5 and J usage is TRBJ2-7; D possibly corresponds to TRBD1 (6 bases). The CDR3 loop spans 16 amino acids. Per germline, CDR1 MNHEY and CDR2 SVGAGI. With 4 bases removed from V and 0 bases from J, the gap between germline ends came to 16 bases. CDR3 in amino acids: CASSLGRVQGSYEQYF. CDR3 DNA sequence: TGTGCCAGCAGTTTAGGGCGGGTACAGGGCTCCTACGAGCAGTACTTC.

The chain is built from TRBV5-8 and TRBJ2-3; weak D call: TRBD1 (5 bases). Germline loops: CDR1 SGHTS, CDR2 YDEGEE. CDR3 length: 15 amino acids. V lost 4 bases and J 2 bases, leaving 14 bases between the germline ends. The DNA for the CDR3 is TGTGCCAGCAGCGTGACAGCTTGGATCACAGATACGCAGTATTTT. The encoded protein is CASSVTAWITDTQYF.